The clone carrying this T cell receptor (beta chain) was observed at least ten times. Its matching antigen is unknown. These data originate in a study of T cells after yellow fever vaccination. TCRdb itself ran the 5' RACE reads through MiXCR, one entry per CDR3 protein. In the table there are about 260,000 distinct CDR3 sequences, roughly 3.7% of which are singletons. CDR1 and CDR2 from the germline V gene are SGHTA and FQGNSA. The CDR3 covers 15 residues. V was shortened by 6 bases and J by 0 bases, with 13 bases between the two germline ends. Study-level findings and limits: Some clonotypes, a small share, were shared between CD4 and CD8 compartments.

J is TRBJ2-3 and V is TRBV7-2; D is possibly TRBD2 (6 bases). The sequences come from PBMCs, collected 15 days after the yellow fever booster vaccination. The source is a man between 18 and 29 years old who received the YFV17D yellow fever vaccine. The CDR3 nucleotides are TGTGCCAGCAGTAACGGGGGATCTAGCACAGATACGCAGTATTTT. This encodes CASSNGGSSTDTQYF. Full variable domain (remainder filled in from reference TRBV7-2 and TRBJ2-3): GAGVSQSPSNKVTEKGKDVELRCDPISGHTALYWYRQSLGQGLEFLIYFQGNSAPDKSGLPSDRFSAERTGGSVSTLTIQRTQQEDSAVYLCASSNGGSSTDTQYFGPGTRLTVL.